The present T cell receptor (beta chain) was sequenced within a study of T cell responses to AZD1222 COVID-19 vaccine (TCRdb year 2021). In terms of the full investigation: AZD1222 recipients with second doses at about 4 weeks or about 12 weeks were pooled, because spike-specific TCR depth and breadth did not differ between schedules. A total of approximately 250 trial participants underwent TCR sequencing, of whom roughly 210 had received two doses of AZD1222 and around 25 had received two doses of the MenACWY control vaccine. Enrollment into the trials was organized by age into subgroups of 18-55, 56-69 and 70-plus years, and those subgroups contained 148, 28 and 57 TCR-sequenced participants, respectively. General study outcomes and caveats: CD4 TCRs associated with the vaccine covered the entire spike protein, and the dominant responses were in regions 160-218 and 743-854. In the small 56-69-year group, the increase in depth fell short of significance, most likely because of low power. Conclusions about previously exposed vaccinees are limited because only five or six AZD1222 recipients were SARS-CoV-2 seropositive at baseline. Nearly half of unique spike-specific TCRs reportedly recognized epitopes outside regions mutated in the B.1.351 and B.1.1.7 variants. After two AZD1222 doses, spike-specific TCR breadth and depth were significantly higher than at day 0 and than in MenACWY recipients. No day 14 peak-response samples were available, so repertoires were characterized only after the peak T cell response. Most participants were white British and females outnumbered males, and the authors suggested that clonal diversity may have been underestimated.

The time point label of this sample denotes: baseline before first vaccination. The vaccinee samples were drawn from two UK trials, COV001 and COV002, one of which was a single-blind randomized controlled phase 2/3 trial testing AZD1222 (ChAdOx1 nCoV-19) in healthy adults. For TCRbeta chain sequencing, PBMC samples from trial participants were taken at day 0 and at day 28 after the second dose. Per the germline V gene, MNHEY is the CDR1 and SVGAGI is the CDR2. Counted from cysteine to phenylalanine, this CDR3 has 14 amino acids. The entry retains the CDR3 DNA only, 42 bases that are in frame from base 1. V ends up 5 bases short and J 4 bases short, with an unmatched junction base count of 3. The CDR3 regions of human TCRbeta chains were analyzed by immunosequencing. The original methods were these. Repertoire TCRs were matched against a reference library of SARS-CoV-2-specific TCRs generated with the MIRA antigen-specificity platform. Breadth was defined as the fraction of unique TCRs that were SARS-CoV-2-associated. Depth was defined as the fraction of total T cells that were SARS-CoV-2-associated. Using the MIRA data, every spike-specific TCR was mapped to the spike region that the TCR reacted to and assigned to either a CD4 or a CD8 class. Log10-transformed breadth and depth values were compared by one-way ANOVA with Sidak's multiple comparisons tests. In its TCRdb copy, this immuneACCESS table keeps in-frame sequences only and misses some clones. Where compared with another copy, unresolved V genes explain less than half of these, and the others have no known cause. Clone size and V and J calls were adopted from that table, with D and trimming inferred from the DNA. Across this sample there are 110,000 to 150,000 clones, with roughly 90% seen only once. Over 2.5% of the sample is held by the ten biggest clonotypes.

This clone was counted many times. Its antigen is unknown. The input lacks base qualities; no much larger clone sits a single base away. The input for sequencing was peripheral blood, taken on day 0 of AZD1222 vaccination. Rearrangement joined TRBV6-5 to TRBJ1-3; TRBD1 fits 9 bases in the junction. The sequence came from an adult in good health. The sequence in DNA is TGTGCCAGCAGTCCGGGACAGGGAGGAAACACCATATATTTT. Translated, it reads CASSPGQGGNTIYF.